A selection of T cell receptor beta chains follows, all from one sample in a study of blood T cell repertoires in COVID-19. TCRdb's table, derived via immunoSEQ multiplex PCR, lists solely in-frame clones and lacks some. Among approximately 210,000 clones listed, around 80% were seen once. Material: peripheral blood. These receptors all stem from a human donor in a cohort sampled during active COVID-19. CDR3s include the opening cysteine and the closing phenylalanine or tryptophan. A D gene is named only where the DNA matches it firmly. A clone size is listed for some rows: how often the clone was seen (once, few, many), or a class if it is expanded.

v_gene,j_gene,abundance,d_gene,CDR3aa,CDR3nt
TRBV2,TRBJ2-7,NA,TRBD2,CASSDFSSGSFEQYF,TGTGCCAGCAGTGATTTTTCTAGCGGGAGTTTCGAGCAGTACTTC
TRBV12-5,TRBJ2-2,NA,NA,CASGPTSGGSGELFF,TGTGCTAGTGGTCCTACATCCGGAGGGTCCGGGGAGCTGTTTTTT
TRBV9,TRBJ2-5,NA,NA,CASSVAPGQQETQYF,TGTGCCAGCAGCGTAGCGCCAGGTCAACAAGAGACCCAGTACTTC
TRBV24-1,TRBJ2-7,NA,NA,CATSDPGHGSYEQYF,TGTGCCACCAGTGACCCCGGACACGGGAGTTACGAGCAGTACTTC
TRBV2,TRBJ2-7,few,NA,CASAGSWRGEQYF,TGTGCCAGCGCCGGCTCATGGAGAGGGGAGCAGTACTTC
TRBV4-2,TRBJ1-1,NA,NA,CASSQEYGSTEAFF,TGTGCCAGCAGCCAAGAATACGGGAGCACTGAAGCTTTCTTT
TRBV6-5,TRBJ2-7,NA,NA,CASRGAGPEQYF,TGTGCCAGCAGAGGTGCGGGGCCCGAGCAGTACTTC
TRBV28,TRBJ2-7,NA,NA,CASSLYTSYEQYF,TGTGCCAGCAGTTTATACACCTCCTACGAGCAGTACTTC
TRBV28,TRBJ2-7,NA,NA,CASRGTLPGEQYF,TGTGCCAGCAGGGGGACACTCCCGGGGGAGCAGTACTTC
TRBV3-1/TRBV3-2,TRBJ1-2,NA,NA,CAIQGGVFGGYTF,TGTGCCATCCAAGGAGGGGTATTCGGTGGCTACACCTTC
TRBV28,TRBJ2-5,NA,NA,CASSYNTPQVGTQYF,TGTGCCAGCAGTTACAATACCCCCCAGGTGGGGACCCAGTACTTC
TRBV7-6,TRBJ2-2,few,TRBD2,CASSQVVGTSGGELFF,TGTGCCAGCAGCCAGGTGGTCGGGACTAGCGGCGGGGAGCTGTTTTTT
TRBV19,TRBJ1-6,NA,NA,CASTQGTYNSPLHF,TGTGCCAGTACACAGGGAACCTATAATTCACCCCTCCACTTT
TRBV27,TRBJ1-2,few,TRBD1,CASSLSPTGGYGYTF,TGTGCCAGCAGTTTAAGCCCGACAGGGGGCTATGGCTACACCTTC
TRBV28,TRBJ2-7,few,TRBD2,CASSPELAGDYEQYF,TGTGCCAGCAGCCCTGAACTAGCGGGAGACTACGAGCAGTACTTC
TRBV19,TRBJ1-2,NA,NA,CASSIGIGGMHGYTF,TGTGCCAGTAGTATAGGTATAGGAGGAATGCATGGCTACACCTTC
TRBV15,TRBJ1-5,NA,NA,CATSSGGLGQPQHF,TGTGCCACCAGCTCCGGGGGTTTGGGTCAGCCCCAGCATTTT
TRBV9,TRBJ2-5,NA,TRBD1,CASSNDRGRETQYF,TGTGCCAGCAGCAACGACAGGGGACGGGAGACCCAGTACTTC